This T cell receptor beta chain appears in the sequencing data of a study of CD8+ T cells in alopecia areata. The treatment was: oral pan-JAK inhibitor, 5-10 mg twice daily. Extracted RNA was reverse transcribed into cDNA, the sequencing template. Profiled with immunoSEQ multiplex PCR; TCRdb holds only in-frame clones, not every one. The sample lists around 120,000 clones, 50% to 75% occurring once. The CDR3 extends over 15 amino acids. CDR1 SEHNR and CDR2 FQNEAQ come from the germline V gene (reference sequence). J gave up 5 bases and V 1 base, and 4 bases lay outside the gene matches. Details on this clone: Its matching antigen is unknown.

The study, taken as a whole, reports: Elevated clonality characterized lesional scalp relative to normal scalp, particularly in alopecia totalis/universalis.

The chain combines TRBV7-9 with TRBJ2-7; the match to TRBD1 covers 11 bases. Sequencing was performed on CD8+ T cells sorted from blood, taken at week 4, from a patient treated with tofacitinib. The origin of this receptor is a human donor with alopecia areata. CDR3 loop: CASSLGMGQGDEQYF. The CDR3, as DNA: TGTGCCAGCAGCTTAGGGATGGGACAGGGGGACGAGCAGTACTTC.